These T cell receptor beta chains were read from a single sample in a study of cytomegalovirus exposure and HLA in healthy donors. The table came from immunoSEQ multiplex PCR; TCRdb's copy has only in-frame clones and leaves some out. The sample gives around 92,000 clones, approximately 72% of which show up once; approximately 14% is in the top ten. Sample: PBMCs. These receptors were obtained from a woman aged 70-85 years in good health and CMV-seropositive. Each CDR3 is given with its conserved first and last residue. D genes are given only for firm matches. The listing skips clone size in some rows; elsewhere it reads once, few, many or a size class.

TRBJ1-5,13,TRBD1,NA,TRBV28,TGTGCCAGCAGTTCGGGACAGGGCATGGCCCAGCATTTT,CASSSGQGMAQHF
TRBJ1-1,16,NA,few,TRBV18,TGTGCCAGCTCACCACAGGCAGGGCGTACGTACACTGAAGCTTTCTTT,CASSPQAGRTYTEAFF
TRBJ1-2,16,NA,NA,TRBV7-2,TGTGCCAGCAGCCCCGCTCTGGGGGGTCGTGGCTATGGCTACACCTTC,CASSPALGGRGYGYTF
TRBJ1-4,15,TRBD1,NA,TRBV27,TGTGCCAGCAGTTTCGCTAGGGGGCGCCATGAAAAACTGTTTTTT,CASSFARGRHEKLFF
TRBJ2-3,16,TRBD2,NA,TRBV9,TGTGCCAGCAGCGTATACGCGGCGGGGGGGAAAGATACGCAGTATTTT,CASSVYAAGGKDTQYF
TRBJ2-5,14,NA,once,TRBV2,TGTGCCAGCAGTCGGACAGAGTCCCAAGAGACCCAGTACTTC,CASSRTESQETQYF
TRBJ1-1,16,NA,NA,TRBV18,TGTGCCAGCTCACCAAGGCGGAGGGGGGGAGACACTGAAGCTTTCTTT,CASSPRRRGGDTEAFF
TRBJ1-1,14,NA,NA,TRBV19,TGTGCCAGTAGTATTTACCGATCGGGGACTGAAGCTTTCTTT,CASSIYRSGTEAFF
TRBJ2-2,12,NA,NA,TRBV19,TGTGCCAGTAGGAAACAGGCCGGGGAGCTGTTTTTT,CASRKQAGELFF
TRBJ2-2,16,NA,NA,TRBV7-2,TGTGCCAGCAGCTTATTGTCCGGGGGGCGGGACGGGGAGCTGTTTTTT,CASSLLSGGRDGELFF
TRBJ1-5,14,NA,few,TRBV19,TGTGCCAGTAGATGGCTCGTCGGCAATCAGCCCCAGCATTTT,CASRWLVGNQPQHF
TRBJ2-4,16,NA,NA,TRBV18,TGTGCCAGCTCAACCGACAGGAGTCTAGCCAAAAACATTCAGTACTTC,CASSTDRSLAKNIQYF
TRBJ2-4,16,NA,NA,TRBV28,TGTGCCAGCAGTCCCGGCGGGGAGGTAGCCAAAAACATTCAGTACTTC,CASSPGGEVAKNIQYF
TRBJ2-7,16,NA,NA,TRBV15,TGTGCCACCAGCAGAGATCCTGGGGGCGCATCCTACGAGCAGTACTTC,CATSRDPGGASYEQYF
TRBJ1-5,15,NA,NA,TRBV28,TGTGCCAGCACACGGGGGGGGGCACGTAATCAGCCCCAGCATTTT,CASTRGGARNQPQHF
TRBJ2-2,13,NA,NA,TRBV6-5,TGTGCCAGCATTGGTAGCACGACCGGGGAGCTGTTTTTT,CASIGSTTGELFF
TRBJ2-7,14,NA,NA,TRBV5-6,TGTGCCAGCAGCTTTGGGCAGCACACCTACGAGCAGTACTTC,CASSFGQHTYEQYF
TRBJ2-7,11,NA,NA,TRBV20-1,TGCAGTGCTCCGAGACAGAGGGAGCAGTACTTC,CSAPRQREQYF